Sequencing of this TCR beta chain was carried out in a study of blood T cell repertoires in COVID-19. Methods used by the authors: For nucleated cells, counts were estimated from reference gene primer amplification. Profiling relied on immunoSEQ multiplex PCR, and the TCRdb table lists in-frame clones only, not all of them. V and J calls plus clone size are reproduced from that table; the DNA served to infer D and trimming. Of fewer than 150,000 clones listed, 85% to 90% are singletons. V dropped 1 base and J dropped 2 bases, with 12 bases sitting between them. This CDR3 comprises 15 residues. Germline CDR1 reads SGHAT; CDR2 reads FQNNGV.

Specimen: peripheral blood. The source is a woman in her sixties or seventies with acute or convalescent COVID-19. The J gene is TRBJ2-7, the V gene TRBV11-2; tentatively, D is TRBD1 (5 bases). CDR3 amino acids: CASSLVFGHTYEQYF. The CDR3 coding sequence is TGTGCCAGCAGCTTAGTCTTCGGACATACCTACGAGCAGTACTTC.